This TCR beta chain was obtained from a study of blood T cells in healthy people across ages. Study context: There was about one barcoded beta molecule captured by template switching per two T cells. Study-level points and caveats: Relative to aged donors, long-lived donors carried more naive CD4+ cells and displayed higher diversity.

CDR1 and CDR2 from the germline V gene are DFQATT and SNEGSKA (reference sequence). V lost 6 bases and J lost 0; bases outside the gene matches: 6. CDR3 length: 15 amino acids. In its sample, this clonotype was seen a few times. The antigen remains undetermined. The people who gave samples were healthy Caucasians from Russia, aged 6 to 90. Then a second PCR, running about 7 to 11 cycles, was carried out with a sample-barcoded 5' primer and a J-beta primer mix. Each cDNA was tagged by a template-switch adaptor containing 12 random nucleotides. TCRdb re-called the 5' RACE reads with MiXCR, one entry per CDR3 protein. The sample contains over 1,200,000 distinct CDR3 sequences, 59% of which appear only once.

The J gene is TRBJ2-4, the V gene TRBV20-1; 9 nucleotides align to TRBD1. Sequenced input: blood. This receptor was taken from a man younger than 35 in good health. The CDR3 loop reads CSAGQGPLAKNIQYF. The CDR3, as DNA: TGCAGTGCAGGACAGGGGCCCCTAGCCAAAAACATTCAGTACTTC.